This entry is about one TCR beta chain. This record belongs to a study of blood T cell repertoires in COVID-19. Study-level information: Donors in the United States, Italy and Spain gave samples during acute or convalescent COVID-19.

Authors' methods: Amplification of reference gene primers provided the estimated nucleated cell counts. Some clones are missing from TCRdb's copy, which holds only in-frame ones; the method was immunoSEQ multiplex PCR. The V and J calls and the clone size are those of that table, but D and trimming were determined from the DNA. The profile shows 440,000 or so clones, around 89% of them singletons. J was trimmed by 2 bases and V by 4 bases; bases with no gene match: 1. The germline gives CDR1 LNHDA, CDR2 SQIVND (reference sequence). CDR3 size: 13 residues. In Seattle, patients joined the study during active infection and were tracked longitudinally.

The TCR originated in a woman between 40 and 55 years old with COVID-19, enrolled during active disease. The chain couples TRBV19 to TRBJ2-5; 7 nucleotides line up with TRBD1. Material for sequencing was peripheral blood. The CDR3 DNA reads TGTGCCAGTAGTACGGGACAGCAAGAGACCCAGTACTTC. Protein product: CASSTGQQETQYF.